This entry lists 24 T cell receptor beta chains sequenced from one sample in a study of healthy donors' naive CD4 and CD8 T cells. A linear amplification protocol produced the TCR libraries from roughly 550 ng of total RNA. TCRdb reanalysed the reads using MiXCR and keeps one entry per CDR3 protein. Of 150,000 to 200,000 distinct CDR3 sequences listed, 65% to 80% were seen once; the top ten hold 2% to 2.5%. Sequencing input: naive CD4+ and CD8+ T cells sorted from blood, pooled from several donors. Receptors originate from a pool of human donors in good health; the sample pools cells from several healthy donors.

This chain links TRBV19 with TRBJ1-1, with 8 bases matching TRBD1. V lost 5 bases and J lost 1; bases outside the gene matches: 3. The germline V gene encodes CDR1 LNHDA and CDR2 SQIVND (reference sequence). There are 14 residues in the CDR3. In DNA, the CDR3 is TGTGCCAGTAGTGGGGACAGGTGGAACACTGAAGCTTTCTTT. Translating it yields CASSGDRWNTEAFF. Supplemented by reference TRBV19 and TRBJ1-1, the full variable domain reads DGGITQSPKYLFRKEGQNVTLSCEQNLNHDAMYWYRQDPGQGLRLIYYSQIVNDFQKGDIAEGYSVSREKKESFPLTVTSAQKNPTAFYLCASSGDRWNTEAFFGQGTRLTVV.

This chain links TRBV18 with TRBJ2-5; 7 positions agree with TRBD1. The CDR3 is 14 residues long. V lost 3 bases, J lost 4 bases, and 5 bases stayed unmatched. Germline assignment: CDR1 KGHSH and CDR2 LQKENI. The CDR3 reads CASSPKRQGETQYF. The CDR3 DNA is TGTGCCAGCTCACCGAAGCGACAGGGAGAGACCCAGTACTTC. The variable domain in full, completed from reference TRBV18 and TRBJ2-5, reads NAGVMQNPRHLVRRRGQEARLRCSPMKGHSHVYWYRQLPEEGLKFMVYLQKENIIDESGMPKERFSAEFPKEGPSILRIQQVVRGDSAAYFCASSPKRQGETQYFGPGTRLLVL.

The chain links TRBV5-5 to TRBJ2-1, with 9 positions matching TRBD2. This CDR3 spans 15 amino acids. V shed 0 bases, J shed 9 bases, and the junction held 7 bases outside the gene matches. Germline assignment: CDR1 SGHKS and CDR2 YYEKEE (reference sequence). This chain's CDR3 is CASSLASGIIAEQFF. CDR3 sequence (DNA): TGTGCCAGCAGCTTGGCTAGCGGGATTATAGCTGAGCAGTTCTTC.

This clonotype occurred once. The V gene is TRBV29-1, the J gene TRBJ2-3; D is undetermined. CDR1 is SQVTM, CDR2 ANQGSEA, per germline. V was shortened by 4 bases and J by 2 bases, with 7 bases between the two germline ends. The CDR3 consists of 12 residues. The CDR3 DNA sequence: TGCAGCGTTGGGAGCCCCACAGATACGCAGTATTTT. As protein: CSVGSPTDTQYF.

V is TRBV20-1 and J is TRBJ1-1; D gene unclear. Per germline, CDR1 DFQATT and CDR2 SNEGSKA (reference sequence). The length of the CDR3 is 11 residues. V lost 3 bases to trimming and J lost 1 base, with 3 bases between them. The CDR3 sequence: CSASRNTEAFF. As DNA, the CDR3 is TGCAGTGCTAGCAGGAACACTGAAGCTTTCTTT.

The V call is TRBV29-1, the J call TRBJ2-1; 8 bases map to TRBD2. This CDR3 contains 16 residues. After removal of 1 base from V and 4 bases from J, the junction contained 9 bases not matched to a gene. In germline, CDR1 is SQVTM, CDR2 ANQGSEA. The CDR3 sequence is CSVEGETGGPYNEQFF. The CDR3 bases are TGCAGCGTTGAAGGGGAGACGGGAGGGCCGTACAATGAGCAGTTCTTC.

The J gene is TRBJ1-1, the V gene TRBV29-1; D is perhaps TRBD1 (6 bases). The V and J ends lost 6 bases and 7 bases respectively, with 12 bases between them. This CDR3 comprises 11 residues. Looked up from germline, CDR1 is SQVTM and CDR2 is ANQGSEA. The CDR3 DNA is TGCAGCGTGACAGGATTCTTTGAAGCTTTCTTT. As protein: CSVTGFFEAFF. The complete variable domain, with remaining parts taken from reference TRBV29-1 and TRBJ1-1, reads SAVISQKPSRDICQRGTSLTIQCQVDSQVTMMFWYRQQPGQSLTLIATANQGSEATYESGFVIDKFPISRPNLTFSTLTVSNMSPEDSSIYLCSVTGFFEAFFGQGTRLTVV.

The CDR3 here is CATSRRGASRNEQFF. Written as DNA, the CDR3 is TGTGCCACCAGCAGGCGGGGGGCCTCACGCAATGAGCAGTTCTTC. The chain links TRBV15 to TRBJ2-1, with 8 bases identical to TRBD2. Germline V gene lookup returns CDR1 LNHNV and CDR2 YYDKDF (reference sequence). V lost 3 bases, J lost 6 bases, and 7 bases stayed unmatched. The CDR3 runs to 15 residues.

The table lists this clonotype with a count of one. The rearrangement links TRBV29-1 to TRBJ1-4; D call uncertain. In germline, CDR1 is SQVTM, CDR2 ANQGSEA. Trimming removed 1 base from V and 14 bases from J, with 11 bases in between. This CDR3 is 11 amino acids long. The CDR3 here is CSVEAPKGLFF. The CDR3 DNA reads as TGCAGCGTTGAAGCACCCAAAGGGCTGTTTTTT.

V usage is TRBV29-1 and J usage is TRBJ1-3; 9 bases agree with TRBD1. The CDR3 contains 11 residues. V dropped 7 bases and J dropped 11; count of bases not matched to a gene: 6. Germline assignment: CDR1 SQVTM and CDR2 ANQGSEA. The CDR3 is CSGGTGISIYF. For the CDR3, the DNA is TGCAGCGGAGGGACAGGGATTTCCATATATTTT.

This chain connects TRBV12-3 or TRBV12-4 to TRBJ2-7; 8 positions agree with TRBD2. This CDR3 is 13 amino acids long. J lost 7 bases, V lost 3 bases, and 5 bases had no gene match. The CDR3 loop is CASSFAGGLEQYF. CDR3 DNA sequence: TGTGCCAGCAGTTTTGCGGGAGGACTAGAGCAGTACTTC.

This chain links TRBV11-1 with TRBJ1-5; maybe TRBD1 (6 bases). The length of the CDR3 is 17 residues. Germline CDR1 reads SGHAT; CDR2 reads FQDESV (reference sequence). Trimming cost V 0 bases and J 0 bases, with 12 bases left between them. CDR3 loop: CASSLAIRGHSNQPQHF. CDR3 in DNA: TGTGCCAGCAGCTTAGCGATCCGGGGGCATAGCAATCAGCCCCAGCATTTT. The full variable domain, rest sourced from reference TRBV11-1 and TRBJ1-5, is EAEVAQSPRYKITEKSQAVAFWCDPISGHATLYWYRQILGQGPELLVQFQDESVVDDSQLPKDRFSAERLKGVDSTLKIQPAELGDSAMYLCASSLAIRGHSNQPQHFGDGTRLSIL.

This chain uses TRBV20-1 with TRBJ1-5, with unresolved D. Trimming took off 5 bases at V and 2 bases at J, with 10 bases between the two ends. The CDR3 runs 13 residues. Germline V gives CDR1 DFQATT, CDR2 SNEGSKA (reference sequence). This CDR3 is CSAYLRGNQPQHF. CDR3 bases: TGCAGTGCTTACCTACGGGGCAATCAGCCCCAGCATTTT.

This sequence joins TRBV29-1 and TRBJ2-1; D unresolved. V lost 6 bases and J 0 bases, leaving 18 bases between the germline ends. Germline loops: CDR1 SQVTM, CDR2 ANQGSEA. The CDR3 runs 16 residues. CDR3 sequence: CSVCLEIGLSYNEQFF. The DNA of the CDR3 is TGCAGCGTCTGCCTTGAGATCGGCCTCTCCTACAATGAGCAGTTCTTC.

The chain carries TRBV29-1 and TRBJ1-1; a possible D gene is TRBD1 (6 bases). Trimming shortened V by 0 bases and J by 2 bases, and 13 bases separated the two germline ends. There are 15 residues in the CDR3. Germline assignment: CDR1 SQVTM and CDR2 ANQGSEA. The CDR3 bases are TGCAGCGTTGAAGATCTGGACAGACTAAACACTGAAGCTTTCTTT. This encodes CSVEDLDRLNTEAFF.

There are a few counts of this clonotype. The chain has TRBV4-3 and TRBJ2-3; the match to TRBD2 covers 8 bases. Looked up from germline, CDR1 is LGHNA and CDR2 is YSLEER. CDR3 length: 14 amino acids. Unmatched junction bases numbered 1, after V lost 4 bases and J lost 1 base. The CDR3 nucleotides read TGCGCCAGCAGCCCGACTAGCGGCACAGATACGCAGTATTTT. Amino acids: CASSPTSGTDTQYF.

This clonotype occurred a few times. This chain uses TRBV27 with TRBJ2-1, with 7 bases matching TRBD1. Germline lookup yields CDR1 MNHEY and CDR2 SMNVEV (reference sequence). V shed 1 base, J shed 7 bases, and the junction held 13 bases outside the gene matches. The CDR3 is 17 amino acids. The CDR3 protein is CASSLLPLRQGSNEQFF. The CDR3 DNA reads TGTGCCAGCAGTTTATTACCCCTCCGACAGGGTTCGAATGAGCAGTTCTTC.

V and J are TRBV19 and TRBJ1-6; weak D call: TRBD1 (6 bases). Trimming removed 10 bases from V and 4 bases from J, with 14 bases in between. The CDR3 is 14 residues long. CDR1 is LNHDA, CDR2 SQIVND, per germline (reference sequence). As DNA, the CDR3 is TGTGCCACCAAGCTAACAGGGTATAATTCACCCCTCCACTTT. The encoded protein is CATKLTGYNSPLHF.

The rearrangement uses TRBV7-8 and TRBJ1-6, with D tentatively TRBD1 (5 bases). The germline V gene has CDR1 SGHVS and CDR2 FQNEAQ. The CDR3 totals 16 residues. V lost 5 bases and J lost 6, with 17 bases in between. CDR3 DNA: TGTGCCAGCAGCCAAACAAGGGACTTCAGTAATTCACCCCTCCACTTT. Translating it yields CASSQTRDFSNSPLHF.

The V call is TRBV6-5, the J call TRBJ1-2; D not resolved. Trimming shortened V by 5 bases and J by 7 bases, and 11 bases separated the two germline ends. CDR1 is MNHEY and CDR2 is SVGAGI in the germline V gene. The CDR3 loop spans 12 amino acids. CDR3 region: CASSTWAAGYTF. CDR3 DNA sequence: TGTGCCAGCAGTACATGGGCGGCTGGCTACACCTTC.

Worth noting for this clonotype: One junction end disagrees with the germline gene, perhaps due to a read error. The rearrangement links TRBV5-1 to TRBJ1-1; perhaps TRBD1 as D (5 bases). The CDR3 consists of 14 residues. From germline, CDR1 is SGHRS and CDR2 YFSETQ. CDR3 sequence: CASSSGTVDTEAFF. The CDR3 bases are TGTGCCAGCAGCTCAGGGACCGTAGACACTGAAGCTTTCTTT.

The chain couples TRBV27 to TRBJ2-1; perhaps TRBD2 as D (6 bases). The CDR3 runs 15 residues. Germline V gives CDR1 MNHEY, CDR2 SMNVEV (reference sequence). Trimming removed 1 base from V and 7 bases from J, with 14 bases in between. The CDR3 region has the DNA TGTGCCAGCAGTTTATATAGCAGGGCGGGAAATGAGCAGTTCTTC. This translates into CASSLYSRAGNEQFF.

This clonotype was picked up a small number of times. The CDR3 sequence is CASSLGLGYTF. The CDR3 DNA reads as TGTGCCAGCAGCTTGGGTCTTGGCTACACCTTC. The gene calls are TRBV5-6 and TRBJ1-2; D is unclear. The V end was cut by 0 bases, the J end by 7 bases, with 4 bases between. Germline CDR1 reads SGHDT; CDR2 reads YYEEEE. The length of the CDR3 is 11 residues.

CDR3 nucleotides: TGCAGCGTTCAGGGACAGGGCCGCTCCTACGAGCAGTACTTC. Protein: CSVQGQGRSYEQYF. The chain has TRBV29-1 and TRBJ2-7; 9 nucleotides match TRBD1. The CDR3 contains 14 residues. CDR1 and CDR2 from the germline V gene are SQVTM and ANQGSEA. Losses at the gene ends were 5 bases for V and 0 bases for J; bases not matched to a gene: 5.